This T cell receptor (beta chain) was found in a study of T cell changes during pregnancy in multiple sclerosis (dated by TCRdb to about 2019). About the investigation overall: Changes in the T cell repertoire over the course of pregnancy were examined in this study in women with multiple sclerosis.

V is reduced by 4 bases and J by 2 bases, leaving a spacing of 9 bases between them. Taken from the germline V gene (reference sequence), the CDR1 and CDR2 loops are MNHEY and SMNVEV. The CDR3, cysteine through phenylalanine, is 13 amino acids long. Just the 39-base CDR3 DNA is kept, in frame starting at base 1. The library was prepared using the immunoSEQ multiplex PCR assay. Sourced from immuneACCESS, this table was stored by TCRdb with only in-frame sequences that have V and J called. A share of the clones is absent; for the studies checked, an unresolved V gene accounts for under half, and the remainder has no known explanation. The sample includes about 89,000 clones, with 85% to 95% observed a single time. The biggest ten clones account for 0.7% to 0.95% of the sample. The count of this clone is one. Its target antigen remains unknown. There are no base qualities to consult, and no much larger clone falls within one base.

This specimen was peripheral blood, taken in the third trimester of pregnancy. The chain couples TRBV27 to TRBJ2-7; TRBD1 is a weak D gene call, 6 bases matching. The receptor comes from a female donor with multiple sclerosis, enrolled in a pregnancy study. The CDR3 amino acid sequence is: CASSYAGAYEQYF. The nucleotides are TGTGCCAGCAGTTATGCAGGGGCCTACGAGCAGTACTTC.